Listed here is a single T cell receptor (beta chain). These data are taken from a study of blood T cell repertoires in COVID-19. Study information: PBMCs, B-cell-depleted T cells, or T cells provided the cDNA or gDNA that made up the material.

Germline V gene sequence: CDR1 SNHLY, CDR2 FYNNEI. After removal of 2 bases from V and 0 bases from J, the junction contained 4 bases not matched to a gene. CDR3 length: 16 amino acids. In the original processing: Reference gene primers were amplified, and this amplification served to estimate nucleated cell counts. Using immunoSEQ multiplex PCR, the repertoire was profiled, and TCRdb retains in-frame clones only, with some absent. That table supplies the V and J calls and clone size; D and trimming were determined from the DNA. The sample holds fewer than 450,000 clones, approximately 88% seen once. Across 24 US areas, participants ranged in age from about 18 to 90 years.

The chain couples TRBV2 to TRBJ2-3; 8 bases map to TRBD2. The origin of this receptor is a woman in her thirties or forties with acute COVID-19. Material for sequencing was PBMCs or T cells enriched from blood (not recorded which). The CDR3 here is CASSEISGASTDTQYF. In nucleotides, the CDR3 is TGTGCCAGCAGTGAAATTAGCGGGGCTAGCACAGATACGCAGTATTTT.